Following are 15 T cell receptor beta chains from one sample sequenced in a study of shared clonotypes between healthy human individuals (dated by TCRdb to between 2020 and 2021). The library was generated by the immunoSEQ multiplex PCR assay. TCRdb mirrors the immuneACCESS table, restricted to in-frame sequences. Some clones are absent from its copies; in checked studies, under half trace to an unresolved V gene, and the reason for the others is unknown. Within this sample are some 2 million clones, with 90% to 95% of them counted one time only. 0.13% of the sample lies in the top ten. Sequenced input: naive CD4+ T cells sorted from blood. The cell subset or site tag for this specimen amounts to: CD45RA+ positively selected. These receptors were collected from a man aged 18 to 30 in good health.

About this clone itself: Other DNA variants within this sample encode the same CDR3. The chain combines TRBV5-4 with TRBJ2-3, with a possible D match to TRBD2 (5 bases). The germline V gene has CDR1 SGHNT and CDR2 YYREEE (reference sequence). The germline V and J ends were trimmed by 4 bases and 3 bases, with 9 bases remaining between them. The CDR3 covers 13 residues. CDR3 in amino acids: CASSRTGTDTQYF. Here the CDR3 DNA reads TGTGCCAGCAGCCGGACGGGAACAGATACGCAGTATTTT.

The count of this clone is one. The identical CDR3 is also encoded by other nucleotide sequences in the sample. This CDR3 is CSALSDTQYF. The CDR3 DNA follows: TGCAGTGCCCTTAGTGATACGCAGTATTTT. This rearrangement joins TRBV20-1 to TRBJ2-3, with no clear D. The CDR3 consists of 10 residues. Trimming shortened V by 6 bases and J by 6 bases, and 7 bases separated the two germline ends. Germline V lookup: CDR1 DFQATT, CDR2 SNEGSKA (reference sequence).

J is TRBJ2-7 and V is TRBV30; 10 nucleotides agree with TRBD2. The CDR3 runs 14 residues. CDR1 is GTSNPN, CDR2 SVGIG, per germline (reference sequence). The J segment lost 1 base and the V segment lost 3 bases, leaving 3 bases of the junction unmatched. This CDR3 reads CAWRGLAESYEQYF. CDR3 bases: TGTGCCTGGAGAGGACTAGCGGAATCCTACGAGCAGTACTTC.

J is TRBJ2-7 and V is TRBV27; D could derive from TRBD1 or TRBD2 (6 bases each). V lost 5 bases and J 0 bases, leaving 17 bases between the germline ends. The CDR3 extends over 16 amino acids. Germline V gene data show CDR1 as MNHEY and CDR2 as SMNVEV (reference sequence). The chain's CDR3 is CASSPWWGANSYEQYF. In nucleotides, the CDR3 is TGTGCCAGCAGTCCCTGGTGGGGGGCGAACTCCTACGAGCAGTACTTC.

This clone is a singleton in its sample. The rearrangement uses TRBV10-3 and TRBJ1-2, with unresolved D. CDR1 is ENHRY and CDR2 is SYGVKD in the germline V gene. V lost 4 bases to trimming and J lost 5 bases, with 20 bases between them. This CDR3 contains 16 residues. This CDR3 reads CAISGAGVTPTYGYTF. The CDR3 region has the DNA TGTGCCATCAGTGGGGCAGGCGTTACACCTACTTATGGCTACACCTTC.

The J gene is TRBJ2-5, the V gene TRBV6-1, with 8 bases identical to TRBD1. This CDR3 is 14 amino acids long. Germline assignment: CDR1 MNHNS and CDR2 SASEGT. V lost 5 bases to trimming and J lost 4 bases; unmatched junction nucleotides: 6. CDR3 nucleotide sequence: TGTGCCAGCAGTCCTACAGGGGGTGGAGAGACCCAGTACTTC. Protein: CASSPTGGGETQYF.

This chain joins TRBV6-5 and TRBJ1-4; D might be TRBD1 (6 bases). Deletions cut 4 bases from V and 3 bases from J, with 15 bases between. Germline lookup yields CDR1 MNHEY and CDR2 SVGAGI. This CDR3 has 16 amino acids. The CDR3 DNA reads TGTGCCAGCAGTTCCTCCAAGGGGGGACCTAATGAAAAACTGTTTTTT. This gives the protein CASSSSKGGPNEKLFF.

The genes are TRBV7-2 and TRBJ2-1, with D possibly TRBD2 on 6 matching bases. The germline CDR1 and CDR2 sequences are SGHTA and FQGNSA. Trimming stripped 7 bases from V and 7 bases from J, with 14 bases between. The CDR3 totals 13 residues. The CDR3 sequence is CASTGDFNNEQFF. The CDR3 DNA is TGTGCCAGCACGGGGGACTTCAATAATGAGCAGTTCTTC.

The V call is TRBV25-1, the J call TRBJ2-6, with TRBD2 as a possible D gene (6 bases). The germline gives CDR1 MGHDK, CDR2 SYGVNS. The CDR3 sequence is 17 residues long. V was trimmed by 0 bases and J by 3 bases, leaving 12 bases between them. CDR3 residues: CASSEYMGGVGANVLTF. The CDR3 region has the DNA TGTGCCAGCAGTGAATATATGGGGGGAGTTGGGGCCAACGTCCTGACTTTC.

The chain links TRBV5-6 to TRBJ1-2; 10 bases are a match to TRBD1. CDR3 size: 15 residues. The germline V gene has CDR1 SGHDT and CDR2 YYEEEE. J gave up 4 bases and V 7 bases, and 10 bases lay outside the gene matches. CDR3 sequence: CASLNSGQGFYGYTF. The CDR3 coding sequence is TGTGCCAGCCTAAATTCGGGACAGGGGTTCTATGGCTACACCTTC.

The chain couples TRBV5-1 to TRBJ1-4, with 9 bases identical to TRBD1. Germline V CDR1 and CDR2: SGHRS, YFSETQ. V was pared by 2 bases and J by 0 bases, with 5 bases of the junction left unmatched. The CDR3 runs 17 residues. The DNA for the CDR3 is TGCGCCAGCAGCTTCACAGGGGGCAGCGCAACTAATGAAAAACTGTTTTTT. Translated: CASSFTGGSATNEKLFF.

V usage is TRBV9 and J usage is TRBJ1-1, with 7 bases fitting TRBD1. This CDR3 is built from 14 residues. The V gene's germline CDR1 is SGDLS and CDR2 YYNGEE. J gave up 4 bases and V 2 bases, and 5 bases lay outside the gene matches. CDR3 in DNA: TGTGCCAGCAGCGTGACAGGGTATGGCACTGAAGCTTTCTTT. Its protein product is CASSVTGYGTEAFF.

V usage is TRBV2 and J usage is TRBJ2-4; 9 bases map to TRBD1. The germline CDR1 and CDR2 sequences are SNHLY and FYNNEI. The V and J ends lost 6 bases and 8 bases, in that order; junction bases with no gene match: 5. CDR3 length: 13 residues. DNA for the CDR3: TGTGCCAGCAGCACAGGGGGCAATGACATTCAGTACTTC. Protein product: CASSTGGNDIQYF.

V and J are TRBV29-1 and TRBJ1-2, with no clear D. CDR3 length: 16 amino acids. The V gene lost 6 bases and the J gene lost 8 bases, with 28 bases spanning the gap. Germline assignment: CDR1 SQVTM and CDR2 ANQGSEA. CDR3 sequence (DNA): TGCAGCGTCGGAGGCGCCTGGGAGGCTGAGACTGGGGGCTACACCTTC. It encodes CSVGGAWEAETGGYTF.

This CDR3 is CASSLGTGGNEKLFF. CDR3 in DNA: TGTGCCAGCAGCTTAGGGACAGGGGGTAATGAAAAACTGTTTTTT. This chain uses TRBV11-2 with TRBJ1-4; 10 bases match TRBD1. The germline V gene has CDR1 SGHAT and CDR2 FQNNGV. V trimming: 1 base; J trimming: 4 bases; junction bases outside the gene matches: 0. This CDR3 comprises 15 residues.